A selection of T cell receptor beta chains follows, all from one sample in a study of early T cells in non-severe SARS-CoV-2 infection. One entry per CDR3 protein results from TCRdb running MiXCR on the 5' RACE reads. This table holds under 40,000 distinct CDR3 sequences, about 6.3% found once. The sequenced sample was whole blood. These receptors all stem from an adult who was a healthcare worker with PCR-confirmed SARS-CoV-2 infection or an uninfected control (not recorded which). Both conserved end residues are part of each CDR3. Fields, in order: CDR3 protein, CDR3 DNA, V gene, D gene, J gene, clone size. The D gene is left open where the match is weak. Rows give clone size only sometimes, using once, few, many, or a class for an expanded clone.

CDR3 protein: CASTSHRQGANTGELFF
CDR3 DNA: TGTGCCAGCACCTCTCATAGACAGGGCGCGAACACCGGGGAGCTGTTTTTT
V gene: TRBV5-6
D gene: TRBD1
J gene: TRBJ2-2
clone size: few

CDR3 protein: CASSHPARPNEQFF
CDR3 DNA: TGCGCCAGCAGCCACCCAGCCCGTCCCAATGAGCAGTTCTTC
V gene: TRBV4-1
D gene: -
J gene: TRBJ2-1
clone size: -

CDR3 protein: CASSVGTSYGYTF
CDR3 DNA: TGTGCCAGCAGCGTCGGGACTTCCTATGGCTACACCTTC
V gene: TRBV7-9
D gene: -
J gene: TRBJ1-2
clone size: many

CDR3 protein: CASSVVGTSSYNEQFF
CDR3 DNA: TGTGCCAGCAGCGTAGTTGGCACGAGCTCCTACAATGAGCAGTTCTTC
V gene: TRBV9
D gene: -
J gene: TRBJ2-1
clone size: few

CDR3 protein: CASSSLEAGYTF
CDR3 DNA: TGTGCCAGCAGCTCGCTTGAAGCTGGCTACACCTTC
V gene: TRBV7-9
D gene: -
J gene: TRBJ1-2
clone size: -

CDR3 protein: CSARGGVLYNEQFF
CDR3 DNA: TGCAGTGCTAGGGGAGGGGTCCTTTACAATGAGCAGTTCTTC
V gene: TRBV20-1
D gene: TRBD2
J gene: TRBJ2-1
clone size: many

CDR3 protein: CSARAVDGTDTQYF
CDR3 DNA: TGCAGTGCTAGAGCCGTTGATGGCACAGATACGCAGTATTTT
V gene: TRBV20-1
D gene: -
J gene: TRBJ2-3
clone size: many

CDR3 protein: CASSLGPLDSYEQYF
CDR3 DNA: TGTGCCAGCAGCCTTGGCCCCCTGGACTCCTACGAGCAGTACTTC
V gene: TRBV6-1
D gene: -
J gene: TRBJ2-7
clone size: many

CDR3 protein: CASSQKEPEGHQQYF
CDR3 DNA: TGTGCCAGCAGCCAGAAAGAACCCGAAGGGCACCAGCAGTACTTC
V gene: TRBV6-6
D gene: -
J gene: TRBJ2-7
clone size: -

CDR3 protein: CASSPRGGQPQHF
CDR3 DNA: TGTGCCAGCTCACCTCGGGGGGGTCAGCCCCAGCATTTT
V gene: TRBV18
D gene: -
J gene: TRBJ1-5
clone size: many

CDR3 protein: CASSYSRGNTYEQYF
CDR3 DNA: TGTGCCAGCAGTTACTCGCGGGGGAACACCTACGAGCAGTACTTC
V gene: TRBV6-2/TRBV6-3
D gene: TRBD2
J gene: TRBJ2-7
clone size: -

CDR3 protein: CASMVGAAETQYF
CDR3 DNA: TGCGCCAGCATGGTAGGAGCCGCGGAGACCCAGTACTTC
V gene: TRBV10-2
D gene: -
J gene: TRBJ2-5
clone size: many

CDR3 protein: CASSPEGQGVTQYF
CDR3 DNA: TGTGCCAGCTCACCGGAGGGACAGGGGGTGACGCAGTACTTC
V gene: TRBV18
D gene: TRBD1
J gene: TRBJ2-7
clone size: few

CDR3 protein: CSATIDSSNQPQHF
CDR3 DNA: TGCAGTGCTACTATCGACAGTAGCAATCAGCCCCAGCATTTT
V gene: TRBV20-1
D gene: -
J gene: TRBJ1-5
clone size: many

CDR3 protein: CASLPGQDFLYGYTF
CDR3 DNA: TGTGCCAGCTTACCGGGACAGGATTTCCTCTATGGCTACACCTTC
V gene: TRBV5-4
D gene: TRBD1
J gene: TRBJ1-2
clone size: many

CDR3 protein: CASSIGPYTDTQYF
CDR3 DNA: TGTGCCAGCAGCATCGGGCCTTACACAGATACGCAGTATTTT
V gene: TRBV11-2
D gene: -
J gene: TRBJ2-3
clone size: many